The 3 T cell receptor beta chains presented below share a single source sample, sequenced in a study of blood T cell repertoires in COVID-19. Some clones are missing from TCRdb's copy, which holds only in-frame ones; the method was immunoSEQ multiplex PCR. The sample lists about 30,000 clones; 90% to 95% were seen once. The source material was peripheral blood. The receptors derive from a man between 45 and 60 years old with active COVID-19.

The DNA for the CDR3 is TGTGCCAGCAGCGGGGCGAACACTGAAGCTTTCTTT. Translating gives CASSGANTEAFF. The chain employs TRBV7-2 and TRBJ1-1; TRBD1 might be the D (5 bases). The CDR3 spans 12 residues. V shed 5 bases and J shed 1 base, with 5 bases lying between them. The germline V gene has CDR1 SGHTA and CDR2 FQGNSA.

The chain is built from TRBV6-1 and TRBJ1-6; tentative D call: TRBD1 (5 bases). The CDR3 loop spans 17 amino acids. Germline CDR1 MNHNS, CDR2 SASEGT. V lost 3 bases and J 7 bases, leaving 19 bases between the germline ends. CDR3: CASSDTLREARNSPLHF. The CDR3 nucleotides read TGTGCCAGCAGTGATACCCTCAGGGAGGCGCGGAATTCACCCCTCCACTTT.

The V and J genes are TRBV24-1 and TRBJ2-3; a possible D gene is TRBD2 (5 bases). V was clipped by 4 bases and J by 7 bases, with 20 bases between them. Germline V lookup: CDR1 KGHDR, CDR2 SFDVKD. The CDR3 loop spans 16 amino acids. The CDR3: CATSDSGGPGLNTQYF. The CDR3 DNA is TGTGCCACCAGTGACTCGGGTGGTCCGGGGTTAAATACGCAGTATTTT.